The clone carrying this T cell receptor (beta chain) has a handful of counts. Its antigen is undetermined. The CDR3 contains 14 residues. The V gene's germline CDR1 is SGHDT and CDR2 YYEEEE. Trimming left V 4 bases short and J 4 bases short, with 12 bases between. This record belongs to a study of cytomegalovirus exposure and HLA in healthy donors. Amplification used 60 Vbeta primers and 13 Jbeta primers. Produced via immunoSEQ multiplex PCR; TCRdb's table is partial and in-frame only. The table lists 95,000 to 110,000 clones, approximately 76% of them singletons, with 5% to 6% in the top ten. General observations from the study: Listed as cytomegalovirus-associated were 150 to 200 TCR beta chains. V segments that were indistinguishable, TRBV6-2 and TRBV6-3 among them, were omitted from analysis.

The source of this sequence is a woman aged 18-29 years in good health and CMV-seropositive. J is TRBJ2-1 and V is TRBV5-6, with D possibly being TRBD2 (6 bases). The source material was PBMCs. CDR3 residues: CASSPGTPYNEQFF. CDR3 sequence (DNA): TGTGCCAGCAGCCCCGGGACTCCTTACAATGAGCAGTTCTTC.